This is a list of T cell receptor beta chains from one sample in a study of control samples from healthy donors and cancer patients. The protocol was immunoSEQ multiplex PCR, while the TCRdb copy is restricted to in-frame clones and leaves out a portion. The sample consists of roughly 90,000 clones, approximately 91% of them appearing once. The sequencing input was PBMCs. The receptors originated from a woman between 50 and 59 years old with colorectal cancer. Both conserved end residues are part of each CDR3. D genes are given only for firm matches. Not all rows give a size; the values are once, few, many and, for expanded clones, a class.

>-|TRBD1|TRBJ1-2|TRBV20-1
TGCAGTGCTAGTCTTCAGGGGGAAAACTATGGCTACACCTTC
CSASLQGENYGYTF
>-|TRBD1|TRBJ1-1|TRBV27
TGTGCCAGCAGTTTAGTCAGGGGGCTCACTGAAGCTTCCTTT
CASSLVRGLTEASF
>few|TRBD2|TRBJ2-1|TRBV12-3/TRBV12-4
TGTGCCAGCAGTAGACTAGCGGGGCGCTCCCAGTTCTTC
CASSRLAGRSQFF
>-|TRBD2|TRBJ2-1|TRBV18
TGTGCCAGCTCACCACCGGCGGGGGGACTCAATGAGCAGTTCTTC
CASSPPAGGLNEQFF
>once|-|TRBJ1-6|TRBV6-5
TGTGCCAGCAGATCCGGGGCCGCGGATTCACCCCTCCACTTT
CASRSGAADSPLHF
>-|TRBD1|TRBJ2-1|TRBV4-2
TGTGCCAGCAGCCAAGATCCACAGGGGTCCTACAATGAGCAGTTCTTC
CASSQDPQGSYNEQFF
>once|-|TRBJ2-1|TRBV5-1
TGCGCCAGCAGCCGCACGACTGGGTCCTACAATGAGCAGTTCTTC
CASSRTTGSYNEQFF
>-|-|TRBJ1-6|TRBV28
TGTGCCAGCAGACCAACAGGGAAGGGTTATAATTCACCCCTCCACTTT
CASRPTGKGYNSPLHF
>once|TRBD2|TRBJ2-2|TRBV2
TGTGTCAGCAGGAACGGGGGGGCGAACACCGGGGAGCTGTTTTTT
CVSRNGGANTGELFF
>-|-|TRBJ1-1|TRBV30
TGTGCCTGGAGGGGTTTGGGGGGGACTGAAGCTTTCTTT
CAWRGLGGTEAFF
>-|TRBD1|TRBJ1-5|TRBV6-5
TGTGCCAGCAGTCAACTACAGGGGTGGAATCAGCCCCAGCATTTT
CASSQLQGWNQPQHF
>-|TRBD1|TRBJ2-3|TRBV5-6
TGTGCCAGCAGCCAAGGACAGGGTCCGATCGCAGATACGCAGTATTTT
CASSQGQGPIADTQYF
>-|-|TRBJ1-6|TRBV7-9
TGTGCCAGCAGCCGTGGGACGTCGGGGTCACCCCTCCACTTT
CASSRGTSGSPLHF
>-|-|TRBJ2-3|TRBV29-1
TGCAGCGCTGGGACATCCACAGATACGCAGTATTTT
CSAGTSTDTQYF
>-|TRBD2|TRBJ2-1|TRBV7-2
TGTGCCAGCAGCCTGGGACTAGCGGGAATCAATGAGCAGTTCTTC
CASSLGLAGINEQFF
>-|TRBD1|TRBJ2-1|TRBV4-2
TGTGCCAGCAGCCCGGGGACAGAATCCTACAATGAGCAGTTCTTC
CASSPGTESYNEQFF
>-|-|TRBJ1-4|TRBV21-1
TGTGCCAGCAGCAATACGGGGGACTGGAACAATGAAAAACTGTTTTTT
CASSNTGDWNNEKLFF
>-|-|TRBJ1-2|TRBV9
TGTGCCAGCAGCGTATTGGGCTCCGGGAATGGCTACACCTTC
CASSVLGSGNGYTF
>-|-|TRBJ2-1|TRBV7-9
TGTGCCAGCAGCTTAGGAACCATAGAGCAGTTCTTC
CASSLGTIEQFF
>-|TRBD1|TRBJ2-3|TRBV28
TGTGCCAGCAGTTTCCCCCACGGGACAGGGCTTAGTAGCACAGATACGCAGTATTTT
CASSFPHGTGLSSTDTQYF
>-|-|TRBJ2-1|TRBV28
TGTGCCAGCAGTAGCGGACACTACAATGAGCAGTTCTTC
CASSSGHYNEQFF
>-|TRBD1|TRBJ1-2|TRBV6-5
TGTGCCAGCAGTCGACAGGGGGGCGGCTACACCTTC
CASSRQGGGYTF
>few|TRBD1|TRBJ1-3|TRBV4-3
TGCGCCAGCAGCCAAGTCACAGGGGGAGGTGGAAACACCATATATTTT
CASSQVTGGGGNTIYF
>-|-|TRBJ1-1|TRBV7-2
TGTGCCAGCAGCTCCACAGGGTTGAACACTGAAGCTTTCTTT
CASSSTGLNTEAFF
>once|-|TRBJ1-2|TRBV18
TGTGCCAGCTCACCCTTGGACAACTATGGCTACACCTTC
CASSPLDNYGYTF
>-|TRBD1|TRBJ1-2|TRBV3-1/TRBV3-2
TGTGCCAGCAGCCGCGGACAGGGCTCGTTCGGCTACACCTTC
CASSRGQGSFGYTF
>-|TRBD1|TRBJ2-2|TRBV27
TGTGCCAGCAGTTCACAGGGGGCGAAGAGCACCGGGGAGCTGTTTTTT
CASSSQGAKSTGELFF
>-|-|TRBJ1-2|TRBV18
TGTGCCAGCTCACCTCTAGGGACGCCGGCTAACTATGGCTACACCTTC
CASSPLGTPANYGYTF